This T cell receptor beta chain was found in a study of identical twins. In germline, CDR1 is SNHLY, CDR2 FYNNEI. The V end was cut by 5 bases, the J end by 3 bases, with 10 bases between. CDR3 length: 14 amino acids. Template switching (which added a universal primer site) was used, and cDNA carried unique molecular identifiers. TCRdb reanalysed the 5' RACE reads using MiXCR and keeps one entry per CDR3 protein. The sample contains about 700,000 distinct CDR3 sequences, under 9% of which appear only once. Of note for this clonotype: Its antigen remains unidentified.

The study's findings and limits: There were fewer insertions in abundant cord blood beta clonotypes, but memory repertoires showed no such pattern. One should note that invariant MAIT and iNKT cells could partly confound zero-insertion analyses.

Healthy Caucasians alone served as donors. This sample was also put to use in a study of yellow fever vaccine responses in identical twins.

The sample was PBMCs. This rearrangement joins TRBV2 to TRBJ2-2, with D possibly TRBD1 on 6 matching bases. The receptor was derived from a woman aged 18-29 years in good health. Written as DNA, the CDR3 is TGTGCCAGCAGTTCAGGGACACACACCGGGGAGCTGTTTTTT. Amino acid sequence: CASSSGTHTGELFF.